This passage covers 14 T cell receptor beta chains from one sample sequenced in a study of blood T cell repertoires in COVID-19. Profiled with immunoSEQ multiplex PCR; TCRdb holds only in-frame clones, not every one. Counted here are over 350,000 clones, 70% to 90% occurring once; the ten biggest clones make up around 1.8%. Sequencing input: PBMCs or T cells enriched from blood (not recorded which). The receptors shown here come from a woman under 30 with acute COVID-19.

The gene calls are TRBV28 and TRBJ2-7, with a possible D match to TRBD2 (6 bases). Trimming took off 5 bases at V and 1 base at J, with 12 bases between the two ends. The CDR3 covers 14 residues. Per germline, CDR1 MDHEN and CDR2 SYDVKM. In DNA, the CDR3 is TGTGCCAGCAGTAAGACTAGTAAGTCCTACGAGCAGTACTTC. Amino acid sequence: CASSKTSKSYEQYF.

The V call is TRBV25-1, the J call TRBJ1-1; 7 nucleotides agree with TRBD1. CDR1 MGHDK and CDR2 SYGVNS come from the germline V gene. Trimming cost V 7 bases and J 4 bases; bases outside gene matches: 0. The CDR3 has 11 amino acids. The CDR3 DNA follows: TGTGCCAGCACAGGGGGCACTGAAGCTTTCTTT. Translated, it gives CASTGGTEAFF. Drawing the rest from reference TRBV25-1 and TRBJ1-1, the complete variable domain is EADIYQTPRYLVIGTGKKITLECSQTMGHDKMYWYQQDPGMELHLIHYSYGVNSTEKGDLSSESTVSRIRTEHFPLTLESARPSHTSQYLCASTGGTEAFFGQGTRLTVV.

A word on this clone: A read error may produce the germline difference seen at one junction end. V is TRBV30 and J is TRBJ1-6; D is possibly TRBD1 (6 bases). The germline V gene has CDR1 GTSNPN and CDR2 SVGIG (reference sequence). The CDR3 runs 13 residues. CDR3 protein: CAWSDRDKSPLHF. CDR3 bases: TGTGCCTGGAGTGACAGGGATAAATCACCCCTCCACTTT.

The chain combines TRBV4-2 with TRBJ2-1, with a weak D call TRBD2 (5 bases). Germline CDR1 reads LGHNA; CDR2 reads YNFKEQ. Trimming removed 0 bases from V and 8 bases from J, with 17 bases in between. This CDR3 contains 16 residues. The CDR3 here is CASSQEAEIAMYEQFF. The CDR3 coding sequence is TGTGCCAGCAGCCAAGAAGCGGAAATAGCGATGTATGAGCAGTTCTTC.

This sequence joins TRBV4-1 and TRBJ1-4; D may be TRBD1 (5 bases). V lost 4 bases to trimming and J lost 3 bases, with 15 bases between them. Germline V lookup: CDR1 MGHRA, CDR2 YSYEKL. The CDR3 contains 16 residues. Here the CDR3 reads CASSPTETTANEKLFF. DNA of the CDR3: TGCGCCAGCAGCCCTACCGAAACGACAGCTAATGAAAAACTGTTTTTT.

The CDR3 DNA reads TGTGCCAGCAGCTTAGATCTCCAGTCTAGCGGGGGGTCCTCGCAGTACTTC. It codes for CASSLDLQSSGGSSQYF. The chain couples TRBV11-2 to TRBJ2-7; TRBD2 agrees at 11 bases. CDR1 is SGHAT, CDR2 FQNNGV, per germline. J gave up 9 bases and V 0 bases, and 13 bases lay outside the gene matches. The length of the CDR3 is 17 residues. Drawing the rest from reference TRBV11-2 and TRBJ2-7, the complete variable domain is EAGVAQSPRYKIIEKRQSVAFWCNPISGHATLYWYQQILGQGPKLLIQFQNNGVVDDSQLPKDRFSAERLKGVDSTLKIQPAKLEDSAVYLCASSLDLQSSGGSSQYFGPGTRLTVT.

V usage is TRBV29-1 and J usage is TRBJ1-1, with 7 positions matching TRBD1. With V trimmed by 7 bases and J by 1 base, 9 bases remained unmatched. This CDR3 contains 14 residues. Looked up from germline, CDR1 is SQVTM and CDR2 is ANQGSEA. CDR3 in amino acids: CSGKTGTENTEAFF. The CDR3 DNA sequence: TGCAGCGGAAAAACCGGGACAGAGAACACTGAAGCTTTCTTT.

The J gene is TRBJ1-3, the V gene TRBV27; weak D call: TRBD1 (6 bases). The CDR3 loop spans 16 amino acids. The ends were cut back, 5 bases at V and 8 bases at J, with 22 bases in the middle. The germline V gene encodes CDR1 MNHEY and CDR2 SMNVEV (reference sequence). The CDR3 protein is CASSPLTGNSLDTIYF. The CDR3 DNA reads TGTGCCAGCAGTCCCCTGACAGGTAATTCTTTAGACACCATATATTTT.

The chain employs TRBV28 and TRBJ2-3; D gene ambiguous. The germline CDR1 and CDR2 sequences are MDHEN and SYDVKM. V lost 3 bases and J 2 bases, leaving 9 bases between the germline ends. The CDR3 is made up of 14 amino acids. CDR3 amino acids: CASSLQAATDTQYF. CDR3 DNA sequence: TGTGCCAGCAGTTTGCAGGCAGCCACAGATACGCAGTATTTT.

V usage is TRBV2 and J usage is TRBJ2-3; 15 bases are a match to TRBD2. The CDR3 contains 18 residues. J lost 1 base, V lost 2 bases, and 4 bases had no gene match. Looked up from germline, CDR1 is SNHLY and CDR2 is FYNNEI. CDR3 region: CASSERGLAGGGTDTQYF. CDR3 coding DNA: TGTGCCAGCAGTGAACGCGGACTAGCGGGAGGGGGCACAGATACGCAGTATTTT.

The chain carries TRBV5-4 and TRBJ1-2, with 7 positions matching TRBD1. The V segment lost 2 bases and the J segment 4 bases; nucleotides outside the gene matches: 2. The germline V gene encodes CDR1 SGHNT and CDR2 YYREEE (reference sequence). The CDR3 runs 13 residues. CDR3 DNA sequence: TGTGCCAGCAGCTTCACAGGGGCCTATGGCTACACCTTC. As protein: CASSFTGAYGYTF.

This chain connects TRBV7-3 to TRBJ2-5, with D maybe TRBD2 (5 bases). The CDR3 length is 13 residues. Germline CDR1 SGHTA, CDR2 FQGTGA. V lost 5 bases and J 5 bases, leaving 12 bases between the germline ends. Here the CDR3 reads CASSLRRGETQYF. The CDR3 DNA reads as TGTGCCAGCAGCCTCCGGAGAGGGGAGACCCAGTACTTC.

The chain couples TRBV6-5 to TRBJ1-2; 11 bases are a match to TRBD1. CDR3 size: 14 residues. Looked up from germline, CDR1 is MNHEY and CDR2 is SVGAGI. V shed 6 bases and J 7 bases; nucleotides not matched to a gene: 7. DNA for the CDR3: TGTGCCAGCAGCAAAGGACAGGGGGCGCTTGGCTACACCTTC. Residues: CASSKGQGALGYTF.

The rearrangement joins TRBV11-3 to TRBJ1-1, with D tentatively TRBD1 (6 bases). The CDR3 is 14 residues long. Germline-derived CDR1 and CDR2 are SGHNT and YENEEA. V lost 6 bases and J 0 bases, leaving 11 bases between the germline ends. CDR3 protein: CASSPGTMNTEAFF. The CDR3 DNA reads as TGTGCCAGCAGTCCCGGGACAATGAACACTGAAGCTTTCTTT.